The 15 T cell receptor beta chains presented below share a single source sample, sequenced in a study of shared clonotypes between healthy human individuals. Measured with immunoSEQ multiplex PCR; TCRdb has only the in-frame clones, and not every one. The sample carries roughly 2.5 million clones, approximately 94% recorded once. Sequencing was done on a sample of naive CD4+ T cells sorted from blood. Subset given: CD45RA+ positively selected. All receptors derive from a man between 18 and 35 years old in good health.

The J gene is TRBJ1-6, the V gene TRBV5-1; perhaps TRBD1 as D (6 bases). There are 15 residues in the CDR3. The V and J ends lost 1 base and 7 bases respectively, with 12 bases between them. In germline, CDR1 is SGHRS, CDR2 YFSETQ. The CDR3, as DNA: TGCGCCAGCAGCTTGCAGGGGACTCCCAATTCACCCCTCCACTTT. Its translation is CASSLQGTPNSPLHF. Based on the CDR3 plus reference TRBV5-1 and TRBJ1-6, the full variable domain is KAGVTQTPRYLIKTRGQQVTLSCSPISGHRSVSWYQQTPGQGLQFLFEYFSETQRNKGNFPGRFSGRQFSNSRSEMNVSTLELGDSALYLCASSLQGTPNSPLHFGNGTRLTVT.

J is TRBJ1-4 and V is TRBV28; 9 bases are shared with TRBD1. J gave up 7 bases and V 5 bases, and 11 bases lay outside the gene matches. CDR3 length: 16 residues. The germline CDR1 and CDR2 sequences are MDHEN and SYDVKM. DNA for the CDR3: TGTGCCAGCAGTACCTCCGGGACAGGGTGGGGTGAAAAACTGTTTTTT. Translation: CASSTSGTGWGEKLFF.

The gene calls are TRBV5-1 and TRBJ1-4; unclear D gene. The germline V gene has CDR1 SGHRS and CDR2 YFSETQ. The V and J ends lost 0 bases and 4 bases respectively, with 7 bases between them. This CDR3 has 14 amino acids. CDR3 sequence reads: CASSLEGFNEKLFF. In DNA form, the CDR3 reads TGCGCCAGCAGCTTGGAAGGCTTTAATGAAAAACTGTTTTTT.

This chain joins TRBV19 and TRBJ2-2; no firm D call. Trimming shortened V by 3 bases and J by 6 bases, and 8 bases separated the two germline ends. The germline CDR1 and CDR2 sequences are LNHDA and SQIVND (reference sequence). The CDR3 loop spans 13 amino acids. CDR3 in DNA: TGTGCCAGTAGTATTCCTGCCTCCGGGGAGCTGTTTTTT. It translates to CASSIPASGELFF.

The V gene is TRBV6-1, the J gene TRBJ1-4, with D hard to call. The CDR3 runs 14 residues. CDR1 MNHNS and CDR2 SASEGT come from the germline V gene. The CDR3 coding sequence is TGTGCAACAAGATTTCTTGTGAGAAGTGAAAAACTGTTTTTT. This codes for CATRFLVRSEKLFF.

The V call is TRBV6-1, the J call TRBJ1-3; D gene ambiguous. This CDR3 comprises 15 residues. Looked up from germline, CDR1 is MNHNS and CDR2 is SASEGT. Trimming pared 7 bases from V and 0 bases from J, leaving 13 bases between. The CDR3 nucleotides are TGTGCCAGCACCCTTACCTTTAGCTCTGGAAACACCATATATTTT. Protein sequence: CASTLTFSSGNTIYF.

The chain carries TRBV11-2 and TRBJ2-7, with 9 bases that match TRBD2. Unmatched junction bases numbered 7, after V lost 5 bases and J lost 2 bases. The germline V gene has CDR1 SGHAT and CDR2 FQNNGV. The CDR3 runs to 15 residues. The CDR3 DNA is TGTGCCAGCAGCCCTCTTGCGGGAGGGCCCTACGAGCAGTACTTC. The encoded protein is CASSPLAGGPYEQYF.

This chain connects TRBV19 to TRBJ2-1; D unresolved. Germline CDR1 reads LNHDA; CDR2 reads SQIVND (reference sequence). Trimming took 6 bases from V and 7 from J, leaving 16 bases between them. The CDR3 is 14 residues long. As DNA, the CDR3 is TGTGCCAGTAGCTTAGAAGTAGGGTGGAATGAGCAGTTCTTC. This gives the protein CASSLEVGWNEQFF.

Of note for this clone: The same CDR3 also results from other DNA sequences found in this sample. This chain joins TRBV6-1 and TRBJ1-5; no reliable D call. V lost 3 bases and J lost 0, with 6 bases in between. Germline CDR1 reads MNHNS; CDR2 reads SASEGT. The CDR3 runs to 14 residues. CDR3 in amino acids: CASSELLSNQPQHF. CDR3 sequence (DNA): TGTGCCAGCAGTGAGCTGCTTAGCAATCAGCCCCAGCATTTT.

The chain recombines TRBV4-1 with TRBJ1-1, with D hard to call. V dropped 0 bases and J dropped 0 bases, with 8 bases sitting between them. This CDR3 spans 15 amino acids. Germline V gene lookup returns CDR1 MGHRA and CDR2 YSYEKL. DNA of the CDR3: TGCGCCAGCAGCCAAGAGGGTGGACTGAACACTGAAGCTTTCTTT. Its translation is CASSQEGGLNTEAFF.

The chain has TRBV10-3 and TRBJ2-3; 8 bases agree with TRBD1. The V segment lost 6 bases and the J segment 6 bases; nucleotides outside the gene matches: 8. This CDR3 region has 14 residues. Germline-derived CDR1 and CDR2 are ENHRY and SYGVKD. The CDR3 region is CAIRGQVRFDTQYF. Here the CDR3 DNA reads TGTGCCATCAGGGGACAGGTCCGCTTCGATACGCAGTATTTT.

The chain uses TRBV18 and TRBJ2-1; 15 bases match TRBD2. CDR3 length equals 16 residues. Germline CDR1 is KGHSH and CDR2 is LQKENI. V was pared by 5 bases and J by 5 bases, with 4 bases of the junction left unmatched. For the CDR3, the DNA is TGTGCCAGCTCATTCGGACTAGCGGGAGGGGACAATGAGCAGTTCTTC. This codes for CASSFGLAGGDNEQFF. The full variable domain, completed using reference TRBV18 and TRBJ2-1, is NAGVMQNPRHLVRRRGQEARLRCSPMKGHSHVYWYRQLPEEGLKFMVYLQKENIIDESGMPKERFSAEFPKEGPSILRIQQVVRGDSAAYFCASSFGLAGGDNEQFFGPGTRLTVL.

This chain connects TRBV5-6 to TRBJ1-1; 9 nucleotides agree with TRBD1. Germline lookup yields CDR1 SGHDT and CDR2 YYEEEE. The V and J ends lost 7 bases and 5 bases, in that order; junction bases with no gene match: 12. The CDR3 is 15 residues long. The chain's CDR3 is CASGDRGAGGTEAFF. CDR3 sequence (DNA): TGTGCCAGCGGAGACAGGGGGGCGGGGGGAACTGAAGCTTTCTTT.

The chain uses TRBV5-4 and TRBJ1-2; 11 bases fit TRBD1. Trimming cost V 7 bases and J 8 bases; bases outside gene matches: 7. Germline V gene sequence: CDR1 SGHNT, CDR2 YYREEE (reference sequence). This CDR3 comprises 13 residues. In nucleotides, the CDR3 is TGTGCCAGCCTGCCGGGACAGGGGGGAGGCTACACCTTC. This translates into CASLPGQGGGYTF. The full variable domain, in which reference TRBV5-4 and TRBJ1-2 provide the parts outside the CDR3, is ETGVTQSPTHLIKTRGQQVTLRCSSQSGHNTVSWYQQALGQGPQFIFQYYREEENGRGNFPPRFSGLQFPNYSSELNVNALELDDSALYLCASLPGQGGGYTFGSGTRLTVV.

This clone was picked up a small number of times. The chain is built from TRBV30 and TRBJ1-1; 8 bases line up with TRBD1. Trimming took 3 bases from V and 2 from J; bases not matched to a gene: 5. From germline, CDR1 is GTSNPN and CDR2 SVGIG (reference sequence). There are 14 residues in the CDR3. CDR3 residues: CAWSRDRSNTEAFF. CDR3 coding DNA: TGTGCCTGGAGCAGGGACAGGTCAAACACTGAAGCTTTCTTT.